This T cell receptor (beta chain) was sequenced in a study of blood T cells in healthy people across ages (dated by TCRdb to about 2015). For the wider study: In model experiments, roughly one uniquely barcoded TCR beta cDNA molecule per two T cells was captured by template switching. To track age-related changes in TCR beta repertoire diversity, the study relied on deep sequencing normalized with unique cDNA molecular identifiers. Donors were grouped into four age groups: young (average roughly 15 years), middle-aged (less than 40), aged (62) and long-lived (around 80). Donors of different ages were randomly distributed across sequencing lanes to avoid experimental bias. For two donors (one aged 18 to 29 and one aged 80 or older), the study analyzed two additional independent replicas of 1 million unique cDNA reads from the same blood draw.

Concerning this clonotype: Which antigen it targets is not known. Per-base quality was not reported, and no clone a single base away is much larger than it.

The study at large found these results: Estimates of total diversity based on one million sequenced T cells were regarded as lower bounds and as underestimates. Donor CMV infection status was unknown, potentially confounding age-related changes in expanded clonotypes. A strong correlation was found between observed TCR beta diversity and the percentage of naive T cells measured by flow cytometry. Conclusive comparison of naive and antigen-experienced compartments was prevented by the profiling of bulk unsorted PBMCs. Compared with the aged group, the long-lived group had more naive CD4+ T cells, fewer expanded clones and increased TCR diversity, suggesting age selection. Observed TCR beta diversity per million T cells fell roughly linearly with age, and a significant reduction was already apparent by age around 36.

Systemically healthy Caucasian individuals from Russia, 39 in total and aged roughly 6 to 90 years, were included as donors. Each donor gave about 11 milliliters of peripheral blood, drawn into EDTA-treated Vacutainer tubes. Ficoll-Paque density-gradient centrifugation was used to isolate PBMCs, with at least 6 million obtained per sample. Trizol reagent was used to extract total RNA from the PBMCs, yielding at least 5 micrograms per sample. For every donor, an aliquot of PBMCs went through flow cytometry to measure the percentages of naive CD45RAhigh/CD27high T cells. Receptors were amplified or captured by 5' RACE. Sequencing was performed on an Illumina HiSeq 2500. A second PCR of 7 to 11 cycles was performed with a sample-barcoded 5' primer and a J-beta primer mix. Each TCR beta cDNA molecule received a unique molecular identifier from a template-switch 5' adaptor carrying 12 random nucleotides. At least 2.5 million CDR3-containing paired-end reads were obtained from each sample. First-strand cDNA was synthesized from all RNA with the Mint cDNA synthesis kit, primed by a TRBC-specific oligonucleotide. Following uracil-DNA glycosylase treatment, a first 18-cycle PCR with universal primers M1SS and BC2_uni_R was performed on all cDNA. Regarding the original processing steps: For normalization, 1 million high-quality reads, each with a distinct molecular identifier, were randomly selected from each sample. Instead of being binned into consensus sequences, reads with shared molecular identifiers were discarded. MiTCR, with a Q25 quality threshold and the strictest error-elimination algorithm, was used for CDR3 identification, clonotype clustering and error correction. A nonparametric unseen species model using Euler transformation provided a lower-bound estimate of total TCR beta diversity. TCRdb took the public reads, trimmed them with fastp at Q25, ran MiXCR for clone calling and kept in-frame beta chains. Each CDR3 protein gets just one entry, which takes the most common genes and DNA from the rows behind it. TCRdb's processing, not the authors' own work, is the source of the V and J calls. This sample lists 700,000 to 850,000 distinct CDR3 sequences; under 40% were detected once. The ten biggest clones cover under 15% of the sample.

The source of this sequence is a man younger than 30 in good health. Sample: blood.

The DNA sequence reads TGTGCCAGCAGCCAGCACAGGGGAGGAGGTGAAAAACTGTTTTTT. This codes for CASSQHRGGGEKLFF. The chain uses TRBV14 and TRBJ1-4; 7 central nucleotides agree with TRBD1. After removal of 3 bases from V and 7 bases from J, the junction retains 8 bases not matched to a gene. CDR1 is given as SGHDN and CDR2 as FVKESK, both from the germline V gene. The cysteine opens and the phenylalanine closes a CDR3 of 15 amino acids. Only the CDR3 DNA stays, 45 bases, in frame from base 1. The full variable domain, with segments outside the CDR3 supplied by the reference TRBV14 and TRBJ1-4 proteins, appears as EAGVTQFPSHSVIEKGQTVTLRCDPISGHDNLYWYRRVMGKEIKFLLHFVKESKQDESGMPNNRFLAERTGGTYSTLKVQPAELEDSGVYFCASSQHRGGGEKLFFGSGTQLSVL.